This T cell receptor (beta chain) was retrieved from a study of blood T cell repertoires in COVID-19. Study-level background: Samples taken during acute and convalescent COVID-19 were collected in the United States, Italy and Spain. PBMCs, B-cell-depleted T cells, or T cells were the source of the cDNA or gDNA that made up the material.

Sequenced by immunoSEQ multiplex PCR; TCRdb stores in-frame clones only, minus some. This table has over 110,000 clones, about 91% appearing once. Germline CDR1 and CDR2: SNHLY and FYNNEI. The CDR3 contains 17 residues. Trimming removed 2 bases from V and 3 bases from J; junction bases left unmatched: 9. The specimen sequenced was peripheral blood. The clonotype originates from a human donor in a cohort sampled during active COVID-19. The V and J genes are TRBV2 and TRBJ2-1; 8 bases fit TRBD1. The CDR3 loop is CASSESRDRWDYNEQFF. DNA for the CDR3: TGTGCCAGCAGTGAATCCCGGGACAGGTGGGACTACAATGAGCAGTTCTTC. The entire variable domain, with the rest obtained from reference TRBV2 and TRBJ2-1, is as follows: EPEVTQTPSHQVTQMGQEVILRCVPISNHLYFYWYRQILGQKVEFLVSFYNNEISEKSEIFDDQFSVERPDGSNFTLKIRSTKLEDSAMYFCASSESRDRWDYNEQFFGPGTRLTVL.